One and the same sample provided the 13 T cell receptor beta chains below, sequenced in a study of cytomegalovirus exposure and HLA in healthy donors. It was with 60 Vbeta and 13 Jbeta primers that the PCR ran. This table comes from immunoSEQ multiplex PCR, and its TCRdb copy is limited to in-frame clones, with some not included. The data show approximately 150,000 clones, around 80% seen once. The sample was PBMCs. These receptors all come from a woman aged 25 to 39 in good health and CMV-seronegative.

This chain links TRBV11-2 with TRBJ2-1; TRBD2 matches 7 bases. V was pared by 2 bases and J by 2 bases, with 6 bases of the junction left unmatched. This CDR3 spans 16 amino acids. From germline, CDR1 is SGHAT and CDR2 FQNNGV. The CDR3 DNA reads as TGTGCCAGCAGCTTATGGGGCGGGAGACCCTACAATGAGCAGTTCTTC. Amino acids: CASSLWGGRPYNEQFF. The variable domain in full, with the rest retrieved from reference TRBV11-2 and TRBJ2-1, is EAGVAQSPRYKIIEKRQSVAFWCNPISGHATLYWYQQILGQGPKLLIQFQNNGVVDDSQLPKDRFSAERLKGVDSTLKIQPAKLEDSAVYLCASSLWGGRPYNEQFFGPGTRLTVL.

This clone was recorded a few times. This chain links TRBV5-1 with TRBJ1-5; a possible D gene is TRBD1 (5 bases). The V and J ends lost 0 bases and 4 bases respectively, with 8 bases between them. Germline V lookup: CDR1 SGHRS, CDR2 YFSETQ. This CDR3 spans 14 amino acids. The CDR3 DNA follows: TGCGCCAGCAGCTTGGTCGGGGGAAATCAGCCCCAGCATTTT. This translates into CASSLVGGNQPQHF.

This chain connects TRBV27 to TRBJ2-4; D ambiguous. V lost 2 bases and J lost 7, with 15 bases in between. Per germline, CDR1 MNHEY and CDR2 SMNVEV (reference sequence). The CDR3 extends over 15 amino acids. The CDR3 loop is CASSLLPGNLNIQYF. The CDR3 coding sequence is TGTGCCAGCAGTTTACTCCCGGGTAATCTGAACATTCAGTACTTC.

This clone has more than one count but fewer than ten. The V call is TRBV19, the J call TRBJ1-2, with 7 bases matching TRBD1. J gave up 10 bases and V 6 bases, and 14 bases lay outside the gene matches. Per the germline V gene, CDR1 is LNHDA and CDR2 is SQIVND (reference sequence). The CDR3 is made up of 14 amino acids. This CDR3 is CASRPTGSSLVYTF. The CDR3 DNA reads TGTGCCAGTAGACCGACAGGGTCTTCTTTAGTCTACACCTTC.

This chain links TRBV7-2 with TRBJ1-2; TRBD1 might be the D (5 bases). V gave up 5 bases and J gave up 6 bases, with 16 bases separating them. This CDR3 is 14 amino acids long. The germline V gene has CDR1 SGHTA and CDR2 FQGNSA. This CDR3 reads CASSRQQGGDGYTF. The CDR3 DNA sequence: TGTGCCAGCAGCCGTCAGCAGGGTGGCGATGGCTACACCTTC.

The chain couples TRBV5-1 to TRBJ2-7; 8 nucleotides line up with TRBD1. The CDR3 runs to 13 residues. Unmatched junction bases numbered 1, after V lost 2 bases and J lost 3 bases. Germline CDR1 and CDR2: SGHRS and YFSETQ. The CDR3 is CASSFTGGYEQYF. In DNA form, the CDR3 reads TGCGCCAGCAGCTTTACAGGGGGCTACGAGCAGTACTTC. The full variable domain, with the rest looked up from reference TRBV5-1 and TRBJ2-7, is KAGVTQTPRYLIKTRGQQVTLSCSPISGHRSVSWYQQTPGQGLQFLFEYFSETQRNKGNFPGRFSGRQFSNSRSEMNVSTLELGDSALYLCASSFTGGYEQYFGPGTRLTVT.

This clone was seen a handful of times. The chain carries TRBV10-2 and TRBJ1-1; D gene uncertain. The germline V gene encodes CDR1 WSHSY and CDR2 SAAADI. The length of the CDR3 is 14 residues. V lost 7 bases to trimming and J lost 3 bases, with 15 bases between them. The CDR3 nucleotides read TGCGCCAGCACGAACACAAAGAGGGACACTGAAGCTTTCTTT. This sequence encodes CASTNTKRDTEAFF.

The V and J genes are TRBV27 and TRBJ2-7; 8 nucleotides line up with TRBD2. This CDR3 region has 14 residues. The germline V gene has CDR1 MNHEY and CDR2 SMNVEV (reference sequence). V lost 2 bases to trimming and J lost 6 bases; unmatched junction nucleotides: 6. CDR3 protein: CASSLAGRALEQYF. DNA of the CDR3: TGTGCCAGCAGTTTAGCCGGGAGGGCTCTCGAGCAGTACTTC.

The chain links TRBV4-3 to TRBJ1-1; 7 nucleotides agree with TRBD1. CDR3 size: 14 residues. With V trimmed by 0 bases and J by 6 bases, 4 bases remained unmatched. Germline V gene sequence: CDR1 LGHNA, CDR2 YSLEER. The DNA for the CDR3 is TGCGCCAGCAGCCAAGAAAACAGGGGACCTGAAGCTTTCTTT. This translates into CASSQENRGPEAFF.

This clone was observed once. V and J are TRBV30 and TRBJ1-1; D is perhaps TRBD1 (6 bases). This CDR3 has 17 residues. CDR1 and CDR2 from the germline V gene are GTSNPN and SVGIG (reference sequence). The V and J ends lost 5 bases and 1 base respectively, with 23 bases between them. The DNA for the CDR3 is TGTGCCTGGCTATCCTACCGGGGCTTGGGACAGAACACTGAAGCTTTCTTT. Protein: CAWLSYRGLGQNTEAFF.

The V and J genes are TRBV6-5 and TRBJ1-4; 10 bases map to TRBD1. Germline CDR1 and CDR2: MNHEY and SVGAGI. The CDR3 loop spans 15 amino acids. The J segment lost 7 bases and the V segment lost 5 bases, leaving 7 bases of the junction unmatched. This CDR3 is CASSPRQGAGEKLFF. The DNA for the CDR3 is TGTGCCAGCAGTCCGCGACAGGGGGCAGGTGAAAAACTGTTTTTT.

The rearrangement joins TRBV18 to TRBJ2-6, with 12 bases that match TRBD1. The CDR3 contains 17 residues. After removal of 2 bases from V and 2 bases from J, the junction contained 1 base not matched to a gene. CDR1 and CDR2 (germline): KGHSH, LQKENI. CDR3 sequence (DNA): TGTGCCAGCTCACCAGGGACAGGGGGCACTGGGGCCAACGTCCTGACTTTC. Its translation: CASSPGTGGTGANVLTF.

This sequence joins TRBV27 and TRBJ2-3; 10 nucleotides align to TRBD1. The CDR3 runs to 17 residues. After removal of 4 bases from V and 4 bases from J, the junction contained 11 bases not matched to a gene. Germline values: CDR1 MNHEY, CDR2 SMNVEV (reference sequence). In DNA form, the CDR3 reads TGTGCCAGCAGTTCCCTCCGGGACAGGGGAATAGCAGATACGCAGTATTTT. Translation: CASSSLRDRGIADTQYF.